The subject of this entry is one T cell receptor beta chain. This sample stems from a study of blood T cell repertoires in COVID-19. Study background: Nucleic acid was either cDNA or gDNA, and it came from T cells, B-cell-depleted T cells, or PBMCs.

CDR3 size: 14 residues. Trimming removed 4 bases from V and 6 bases from J; junction bases left unmatched: 8. Germline CDR1 MNHNY, CDR2 SVGAGI (reference sequence). The table came from immunoSEQ multiplex PCR; TCRdb's copy has only in-frame clones and leaves some out. The table lists under 200,000 clones, approximately 84% of them singletons, with about 1% in the top ten. Sequenced input: peripheral blood. This TCR came from a man aged 40-50 years with acute or convalescent COVID-19. This sequence joins TRBV6-6 and TRBJ1-2, with 7 bases that match TRBD1. Here the CDR3 reads CASSSHDRDNGYTF. The DNA for the CDR3 is TGTGCCAGCAGTTCCCACGACAGGGATAATGGCTACACCTTC.